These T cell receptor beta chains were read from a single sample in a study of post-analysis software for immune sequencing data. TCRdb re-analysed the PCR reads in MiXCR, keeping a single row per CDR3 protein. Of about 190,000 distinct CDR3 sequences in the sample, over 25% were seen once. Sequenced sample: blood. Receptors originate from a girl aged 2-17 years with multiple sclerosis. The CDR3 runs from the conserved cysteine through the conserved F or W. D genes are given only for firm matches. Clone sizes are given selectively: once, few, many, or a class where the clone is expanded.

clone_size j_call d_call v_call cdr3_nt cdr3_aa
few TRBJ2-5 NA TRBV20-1 TGCAGTGCTAGGCCCGGGACCAGTTGGTCGGAGACCCAGTACTTC CSARPGTSWSETQYF
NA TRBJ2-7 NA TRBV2 TGTGCCAGCAGACTCCGGGACGGCAGTTCCTACGAGCAGTACTTC CASRLRDGSSYEQYF
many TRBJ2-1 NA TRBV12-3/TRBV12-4 TGTGCCAGCAGTCAGCAGAATGAGCAGTTCTTC CASSQQNEQFF
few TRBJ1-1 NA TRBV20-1 TGCAGTGCTAGAGTAACACAGGGAGTTGAAGCTTTCTTT CSARVTQGVEAFF
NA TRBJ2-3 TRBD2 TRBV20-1 TGCAGTGCTAGGGGAGGACTAGCGGGGGGGCGGCAGTATTTT CSARGGLAGGRQYF
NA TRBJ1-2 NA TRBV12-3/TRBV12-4 TGTGCCAGCACCTCTGGGCCTAACTATGGCTACACCTTC CASTSGPNYGYTF
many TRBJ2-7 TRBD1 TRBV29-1 TGCAGCTTCGGCTGGACAGGAAGCGAGCAGTACTTC CSFGWTGSEQYF
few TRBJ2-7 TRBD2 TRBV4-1 TGCGCCAGCAGCCAGACGACTAGCGGGAGAGGTTGCGAGCAGTACTTC CASSQTTSGRGCEQYF
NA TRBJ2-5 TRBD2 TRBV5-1 TGCGCCAGCAGCTTCGGGGGGGAGGAGACCCAGTACTTC CASSFGGEETQYF
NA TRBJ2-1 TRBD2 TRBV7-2 TGTGCCAACAGCCGTAGCGGGACCTCCTACAATGAGCAGTTCTTC CANSRSGTSYNEQFF
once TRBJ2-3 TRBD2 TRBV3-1 TGTGCCAGCAGCCGGACTAGCGGGGCGAGCACAGATACGCGGGATTTT CASSRTSGASTDTRDF
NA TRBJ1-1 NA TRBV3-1 TGTGCCAGCAGCCCGTTCCAGGGAATGAACACTGAAGCTTTCTTT CASSPFQGMNTEAFF
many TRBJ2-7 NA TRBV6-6 TGTGCCAGCAGTTATCGGCAGGCGCCCTACGAGCAGTACTTC CASSYRQAPYEQYF
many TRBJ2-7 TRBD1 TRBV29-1 TGCAGCCCAACCCCTGACAGGGGGCTCTACGAGCAGTACTTC CSPTPDRGLYEQYF
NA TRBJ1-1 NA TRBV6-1 TGTGCCCGCCAAGGGCCGGGGATGGGCACTGAAGCTTTCTTT CARQGPGMGTEAFF
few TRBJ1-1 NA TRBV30 TGTGCCTGGAGTGTACTGAGGATGAACACTGAAGCTTTCTTT CAWSVLRMNTEAFF
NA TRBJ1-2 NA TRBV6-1 TGTGCCAGCAGTGAAGCGGGAAACTATGGCTACACCTTC CASSEAGNYGYTF
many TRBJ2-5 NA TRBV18 TGTGCCAGCTCACCACACAGGCAAGAGACCCAGTACTTC CASSPHRQETQYF
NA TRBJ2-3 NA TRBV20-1 TGCAGTGCTAGAGTGGGGGAAGCTAGGGATACGCAGTATTTT CSARVGEARDTQYF
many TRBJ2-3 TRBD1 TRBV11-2 TGTGCCAGCAGCCCGCCGGGACAGGAAACGGATACGCAGTATTTT CASSPPGQETDTQYF
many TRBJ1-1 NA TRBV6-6 TGTGCCAGCAGTTCCTTCAGGGGAGACCGAAGGACTGAAGCTTTCTTT CASSSFRGDRRTEAFF
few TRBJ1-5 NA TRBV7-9 TGTGCCAGCAGCCCACATGGGGAAGGGCAGCCCCGGCATTTT CASSPHGEGQPRHF
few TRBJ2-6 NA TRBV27 TGTGCCAGCAGTTTACGAGGGGGCTCTGGGGCCAACGTCCTGACTTTC CASSLRGGSGANVLTF
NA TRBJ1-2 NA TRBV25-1 TGTGCCAGCAGTGACCCCGGAGGGACTCACTATGGCTACACCTTC CASSDPGGTHYGYTF
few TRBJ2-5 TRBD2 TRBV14 TGTGCCAGCAGCCGACCGGGACTAGCGGGGGGGCCGGAGACCCAGTACTTC CASSRPGLAGGPETQYF
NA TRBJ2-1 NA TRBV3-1 TGTGCCAGCAGCCAATGGACGGATGCTAGGGGTGAGCAGTTCTTC CASSQWTDARGEQFF
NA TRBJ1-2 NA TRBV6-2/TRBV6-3 TGTGCCAGCAGTTTTACCGACAGGCTAAGGGGCTATGGCTACACCTTC CASSFTDRLRGYGYTF
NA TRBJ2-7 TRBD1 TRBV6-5 TGTGCCAGCAGTTACTCCCCAGGGGGAAAATTTTACGAGCAGTACTTC CASSYSPGGKFYEQYF